What follows are 11 T cell receptor beta chains derived from one specimen sequenced in a study of neoadjuvant nivolumab and ipilimumab in lung cancer. Clones were sequenced by immunoSEQ multiplex PCR, and TCRdb holds only the in-frame ones, with some missing. The repertoire holds approximately 31,000 clones, with roughly 90% as singletons. The sequencing used peripheral blood, collected after neoadjuvant nivolumab, alone or with ipilimumab, at or shortly before surgery. These receptors all stem from an adult with non-small cell lung cancer.

This clone was recorded only once. The V gene is TRBV5-1, the J gene TRBJ1-1, with 7 bases fitting TRBD1. The germline V gene has CDR1 SGHRS and CDR2 YFSETQ. The trim removed 4 bases at V and 1 base at J, leaving 4 bases unmatched. The CDR3 consists of 14 residues. DNA for the CDR3: TGCGCCAGCAGCCGGGACAGCCAGAACACTGAAGCTTTCTTT. As protein: CASSRDSQNTEAFF.

The chain carries TRBV5-6 and TRBJ2-7; TRBD1 matches 8 bases. The CDR3 totals 14 residues. V lost 3 bases to trimming and J lost 2 bases; unmatched junction nucleotides: 4. Germline CDR1 and CDR2: SGHDT and YYEEEE. The CDR3 sequence: CASSWTGLPYEQYF. The CDR3 DNA is TGTGCCAGCAGCTGGACAGGGTTACCCTACGAGCAGTACTTC.

The J gene is TRBJ2-3, the V gene TRBV6-1, with D possibly matching TRBD2 (5 bases). The CDR3 sequence is 16 residues long. CDR1 is MNHNS and CDR2 is SASEGT in the germline V gene. Trimming took 3 bases from V and 2 from J, leaving 15 bases between them. CDR3 residues: CASSDGVALVTDTQYF. CDR3 bases: TGTGCCAGCAGTGATGGAGTAGCGCTGGTCACAGATACGCAGTATTTT.

V is TRBV4-1 and J is TRBJ2-5; TRBD1 is a possible D gene (7 bases). The CDR3 consists of 15 residues. The germline CDR1 and CDR2 sequences are MGHRA and YSYEKL. The germline V and J ends were trimmed by 1 base and 7 bases, with 16 bases remaining between them. For the CDR3, the DNA is TGCGCCAGCAGCCAAGCGGGAGTCCCAGGGGGGACCCAGTACTTC. It codes for CASSQAGVPGGTQYF.

The chain links TRBV6-1 to TRBJ2-7; D is ambiguous. Germline V gene data show CDR1 as MNHNS and CDR2 as SASEGT. The length of the CDR3 is 15 residues. The V end was cut by 0 bases, the J end by 2 bases, with 11 bases between. CDR3 amino acids: CASSEAARNPYEQYF. DNA of the CDR3: TGTGCCAGCAGTGAAGCGGCCCGCAACCCCTACGAGCAGTACTTC.

This clone was detected only once. The genes are TRBV5-4 and TRBJ2-7; 12 bases are shared with TRBD2. Trimming took 3 bases from V and 4 from J; bases not matched to a gene: 5. The CDR3 extends over 15 amino acids. The germline CDR1 and CDR2 sequences are SGHNT and YYREEE (reference sequence). CDR3 DNA sequence: TGTGCCAGCAGCTCCAACGGACTAGCGGGATACGAGCAGTACTTC. Its translation is CASSSNGLAGYEQYF.

This chain connects TRBV10-3 to TRBJ2-3, with 11 bases lining up with TRBD2. CDR1 is ENHRY and CDR2 is SYGVKD in the germline V gene. The CDR3 covers 15 residues. V was pared by 6 bases and J by 4 bases, with 6 bases of the junction left unmatched. The CDR3 loop reads CAISQLAGAADTQYF. The DNA of the CDR3 is TGTGCCATCAGCCAACTAGCGGGAGCAGCAGATACGCAGTATTTT.

The rearrangement links TRBV25-1 to TRBJ2-1; D perhaps matches TRBD2 (5 bases). This CDR3 has 15 residues. V was clipped by 1 base and J by 7 bases, with 14 bases between them. CDR1 MGHDK and CDR2 SYGVNS come from the germline V gene. CDR3: CASSELSGLANEQFF. CDR3 nucleotide sequence: TGTGCCAGCAGTGAATTGTCTGGGTTAGCGAATGAGCAGTTCTTC.

The V gene is TRBV5-1, the J gene TRBJ1-4; D remains unclear. Trimming cost V 0 bases and J 0 bases, with 3 bases left between them. This CDR3 comprises 14 residues. Germline V CDR1 and CDR2: SGHRS, YFSETQ. The CDR3 sequence: CASSLEATNEKLFF. The CDR3 coding sequence is TGCGCCAGCAGCTTGGAAGCAACTAATGAAAAACTGTTTTTT.

This chain joins TRBV2 and TRBJ2-3, with a tentative D call TRBD1 (5 bases). V was pared by 7 bases and J by 2 bases, with 13 bases between. Germline assignment: CDR1 SNHLY and CDR2 FYNNEI. The CDR3 extends over 14 amino acids. In nucleotides, the CDR3 is TGTGCCAGCAATCTAAGGGGCTACACAGATACGCAGTATTTT. This codes for CASNLRGYTDTQYF.

This clone was observed a single time. The chain couples TRBV30 to TRBJ1-3; no clear D gene. Germline V gene sequence: CDR1 GTSNPN, CDR2 SVGIG (reference sequence). The CDR3 loop spans 16 amino acids. V lost 3 bases and J 0 bases, leaving 15 bases between the germline ends. The DNA of the CDR3 is TGTGCCTGGAGATCGCCGGCGGGTTACTCTGGAAACACCATATATTTT. Translating gives CAWRSPAGYSGNTIYF.